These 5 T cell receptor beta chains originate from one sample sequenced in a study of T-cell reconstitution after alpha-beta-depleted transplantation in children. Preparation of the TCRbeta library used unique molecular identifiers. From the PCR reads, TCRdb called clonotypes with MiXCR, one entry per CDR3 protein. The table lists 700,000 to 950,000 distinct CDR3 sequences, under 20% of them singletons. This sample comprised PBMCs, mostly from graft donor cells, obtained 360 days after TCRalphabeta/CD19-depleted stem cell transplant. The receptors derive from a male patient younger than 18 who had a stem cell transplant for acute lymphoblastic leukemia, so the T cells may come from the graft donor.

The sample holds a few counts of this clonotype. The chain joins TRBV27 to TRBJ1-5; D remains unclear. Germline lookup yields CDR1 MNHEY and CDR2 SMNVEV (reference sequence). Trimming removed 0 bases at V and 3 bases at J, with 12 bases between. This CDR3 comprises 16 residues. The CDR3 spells CASSLSSRGFNQPQHF. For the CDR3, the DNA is TGTGCCAGCAGTTTATCGTCCCGGGGATTCAATCAGCCCCAGCATTTT.

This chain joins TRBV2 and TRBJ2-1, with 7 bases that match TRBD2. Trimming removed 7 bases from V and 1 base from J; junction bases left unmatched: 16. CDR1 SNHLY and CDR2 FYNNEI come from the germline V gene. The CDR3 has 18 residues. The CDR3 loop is CASIQSREGGPSYNEQFF. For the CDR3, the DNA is TGTGCCAGCATTCAATCGAGAGAGGGAGGGCCATCCTACAATGAGCAGTTCTTC.

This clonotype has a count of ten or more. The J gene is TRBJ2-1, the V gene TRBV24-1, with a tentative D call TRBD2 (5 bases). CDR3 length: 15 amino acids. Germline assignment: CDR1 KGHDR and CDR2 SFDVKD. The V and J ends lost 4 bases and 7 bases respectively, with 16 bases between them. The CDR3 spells CATSDPRDIVNEQFF. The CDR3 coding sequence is TGTGCCACCAGTGACCCCCGGGATATAGTGAATGAGCAGTTCTTC.

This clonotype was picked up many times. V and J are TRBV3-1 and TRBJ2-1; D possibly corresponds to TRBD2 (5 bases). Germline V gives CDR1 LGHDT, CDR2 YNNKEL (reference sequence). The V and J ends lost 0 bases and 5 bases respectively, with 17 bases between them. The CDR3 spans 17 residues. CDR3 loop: CASSQDLAGLGHNEQFF. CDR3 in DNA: TGTGCCAGCAGCCAAGATCTCGCGGGTTTAGGGCACAATGAGCAGTTCTTC.

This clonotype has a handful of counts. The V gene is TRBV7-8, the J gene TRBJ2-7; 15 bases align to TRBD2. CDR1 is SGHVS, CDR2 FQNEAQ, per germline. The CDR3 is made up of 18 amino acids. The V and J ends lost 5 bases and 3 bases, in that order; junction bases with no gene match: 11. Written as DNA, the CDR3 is TGTGCCAGCAGCCCTAACCCGGGACTAGCGGGAGGAAGCTACGAGCAGTACTTC. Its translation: CASSPNPGLAGGSYEQYF.